Each of the 21 T cell receptor beta chains below was sequenced from the same sample in a study of T-cell memory formation after mild COVID-19. TCRdb recomputed calls from the 5' RACE reads with MiXCR, one row per CDR3 protein. The repertoire holds roughly 50,000 distinct CDR3 sequences, with 9.5% as singletons. Material: PBMCs or a T cell subset sorted from them (not recorded which). The receptors derive from a man younger than 35 who had mild COVID-19 (a few samples of this study predate the infection). Cell type and time point are not known.

This clonotype occurred many times. This chain links TRBV12-3 or TRBV12-4 with TRBJ1-2; D call uncertain. V was clipped by 1 base and J by 2 bases, with 2 bases between them. There are 12 residues in the CDR3. The CDR3 DNA follows: TGTGCCAGCAGTTTAGGGAACTATGGCTACACCTTC. Its translation: CASSLGNYGYTF.

In DNA form, the CDR3 reads TGTGCCAGCAGCGTGGACAGCTGGAACACTGAAGCTTTCTTT. This gives the protein CASSVDSWNTEAFF. The V gene is TRBV12-3 or TRBV12-4, the J gene TRBJ1-1; D might be TRBD1 (6 bases). The CDR3 runs 14 residues. V was shortened by 6 bases and J by 1 base, with 12 bases between the two germline ends.

The rearrangement joins TRBV7-2 to TRBJ2-7, with D perhaps TRBD1 (6 bases). This CDR3 spans 13 amino acids. Trimming cost V 3 bases and J 7 bases, with 13 bases left between them. The germline V gene encodes CDR1 SGHTA and CDR2 FQGNSA. CDR3 DNA sequence: TGTGCCAGCAGCTTGGACAGAGCTGGGGAGCAGTACTTC. Amino acid sequence: CASSLDRAGEQYF.

The CDR3 bases are TGTGCCAGCAAGGGACTAAACACCGGGGAGCTGTTTTTT. Its protein product is CASKGLNTGELFF. J is TRBJ2-2 and V is TRBV2; the match to TRBD2 covers 7 bases. V shed 7 bases and J 2 bases; nucleotides not matched to a gene: 1. Per the germline V gene, CDR1 is SNHLY and CDR2 is FYNNEI. This CDR3 contains 13 residues.

This clonotype was found a few times. The chain recombines TRBV4-3 with TRBJ1-5; D is ambiguous. CDR1 and CDR2 from the germline V gene are LGHNA and YSLEER. CDR3 length: 13 residues. V lost 0 bases to trimming and J lost 7 bases, with 7 bases between them. Written as DNA, the CDR3 is TGCGCCAGCAGCCAAGATCGAACCCAGCCCCAGCATTTT. It codes for CASSQDRTQPQHF.

V usage is TRBV3-1 and J usage is TRBJ2-2; 8 positions agree with TRBD1. V shed 1 base, J shed 4 bases, and the junction held 5 bases outside the gene matches. Per germline, CDR1 LGHDT and CDR2 YNNKEL (reference sequence). The CDR3 covers 16 residues. In DNA, the CDR3 is TGTGCCAGCAGCCAAGCTTGGACAGGGCCCACCGGGGAGCTGTTTTTT. Translating gives CASSQAWTGPTGELFF. Full variable domain (missing parts from reference TRBV3-1 and TRBJ2-2): DTAVSQTPKYLVTQMGNDKSIKCEQNLGHDTMYWYKQDSKKFLKIMFSYNNKELIINETVPNRFSPKSPDKAHLNLHINSLELGDSAVYFCASSQAWTGPTGELFFGEGSRLTVL.

The V call is TRBV6-6, the J call TRBJ2-1; D not resolved. The CDR3 runs to 14 residues. Trimming removed 0 bases at V and 3 bases at J, with 6 bases between. Germline V gene lookup returns CDR1 MNHNY and CDR2 SVGAGI (reference sequence). CDR3 coding DNA: TGTGCCAGCAGTTACTCTCAAGTCTACAATGAGCAGTTCTTC. It specifies CASSYSQVYNEQFF.

The table lists this clonotype with a few counts. This chain connects TRBV5-1 to TRBJ2-1; weak D call: TRBD1 (6 bases). CDR3 length: 14 residues. V shed 4 bases and J shed 5 bases, with 13 bases lying between them. The germline V gene has CDR1 SGHRS and CDR2 YFSETQ. The DNA for the CDR3 is TGCGCCAGCAGCGTAGGAGGACAGAACAATGAGCAGTTCTTC. This encodes CASSVGGQNNEQFF.

There are many counts of this clonotype. The CDR3 DNA is TGTGCCAGCAGCCAAGATTCACCAGAGACGTGGGTTTATGATACGCAGTATTTT. Translation gives CASSQDSPETWVYDTQYF. V is TRBV14 and J is TRBJ2-3; D unclear. V was clipped by 0 bases and J by 6 bases, with 22 bases between them. CDR1 is SGHDN, CDR2 FVKESK, per germline. The length of the CDR3 is 18 residues.

This clonotype turned up a few times. The chain joins TRBV11-2 to TRBJ2-1; D is uncertain. V was shortened by 1 base and J by 4 bases, with 8 bases between the two germline ends. Germline V gene sequence: CDR1 SGHAT, CDR2 FQNNGV. The CDR3 is made up of 14 amino acids. The CDR3 sequence is CASSLALEYNEQFF. The CDR3 coding sequence is TGTGCCAGCAGCTTAGCTCTAGAATACAATGAGCAGTTCTTC. Full variable domain (outside the CDR3, taken from reference TRBV11-2 and TRBJ2-1): EAGVAQSPRYKIIEKRQSVAFWCNPISGHATLYWYQQILGQGPKLLIQFQNNGVVDDSQLPKDRFSAERLKGVDSTLKIQPAKLEDSAVYLCASSLALEYNEQFFGPGTRLTVL.

This clonotype was counted many times. The chain uses TRBV4-1 and TRBJ2-3; 12 nucleotides line up with TRBD2. Trimming cost V 4 bases and J 3 bases; bases outside gene matches: 8. CDR3 length: 17 amino acids. Germline CDR1 MGHRA, CDR2 YSYEKL. The CDR3 spells CASSPIRLAGDTDTQYF. CDR3 in DNA: TGCGCCAGCAGCCCCATCCGACTAGCGGGGGATACAGATACGCAGTATTTT.

This clonotype has a handful of counts. The chain carries TRBV7-9 and TRBJ1-6; tentatively, D is TRBD1 (5 bases). CDR1 is SEHNR and CDR2 is FQNEAQ in the germline V gene (reference sequence). The CDR3 is 13 residues long. V gave up 5 bases and J gave up 13 bases, with 15 bases separating them. CDR3: CASSANGGSPLHF. CDR3 sequence (DNA): TGTGCCAGCAGCGCCAACGGGGGTTCGCCCCTCCACTTT.

The chain carries TRBV7-2 and TRBJ1-1, with no clear D. The CDR3 is made up of 14 amino acids. Trimming stripped 1 base from V and 1 base from J, with 7 bases between. Germline V gives CDR1 SGHTA, CDR2 FQGNSA. The CDR3 sequence: CASSLGPENTEAFF. As DNA, the CDR3 is TGTGCCAGCAGCTTAGGTCCGGAGAACACTGAAGCTTTCTTT.

This clonotype was counted only a few times. The rearrangement links TRBV3-1 to TRBJ2-3; unclear D gene. CDR3 size: 12 residues. Germline V gene lookup returns CDR1 LGHDT and CDR2 YNNKEL (reference sequence). V dropped 4 bases and J dropped 4 bases, with 6 bases sitting between them. The CDR3 sequence is CASSPASDTQYF. CDR3 coding DNA: TGTGCCAGCAGCCCCGCCTCAGATACGCAGTATTTT.

This clonotype has only a few counts. The rearrangement joins TRBV5-1 to TRBJ1-2; D uncertain. Deletions cut 0 bases from V and 4 bases from J, with 13 bases between. The CDR3 consists of 15 residues. The germline V gene has CDR1 SGHRS and CDR2 YFSETQ. The DNA of the CDR3 is TGCGCCAGCAGCTTGGATGCAGCAACTCCCTATGGCTACACCTTC. Its protein is CASSLDAATPYGYTF.

The genes are TRBV27 and TRBJ1-5; a possible D gene is TRBD1 (5 bases). The V end was cut by 6 bases, the J end by 7 bases, with 13 bases between. CDR3 length equals 13 residues. In germline, CDR1 is MNHEY, CDR2 SMNVEV (reference sequence). CDR3 loop: CASSFSRVQPQHF. In DNA, the CDR3 is TGTGCCAGCAGCTTCAGCAGGGTCCAGCCCCAGCATTTT.

This clonotype was seen a handful of times. In DNA form, the CDR3 reads TGTGCCAGCAGCGTAGATGGGGTCCGGGAGCTGTTTTTT. This codes for CASSVDGVRELFF. The V call is TRBV9, the J call TRBJ2-2; no clear D gene. The CDR3 is 13 amino acids. Trimming stripped 0 bases from V and 9 bases from J, with 9 bases between. The germline gives CDR1 SGDLS, CDR2 YYNGEE.

This clonotype was counted between two and nine times. This chain's CDR3 is CASSAGGAQYF. CDR3 DNA: TGTGCCAGCAGCGCTGGGGGGGCCCAGTACTTC. The chain combines TRBV7-3 with TRBJ2-5; 7 bases map to TRBD2. Trimming cost V 5 bases and J 9 bases; bases outside gene matches: 3. This CDR3 is built from 11 residues. Looked up from germline, CDR1 is SGHTA and CDR2 is FQGTGA. The full variable domain, its missing parts supplied by reference TRBV7-3 and TRBJ2-5, is GAGVSQTPSNKVTEKGKYVELRCDPISGHTALYWYRQSLGQGPEFLIYFQGTGAADDSGLPNDRFFAVRPEGSVSTLKIQRTERGDSAVYLCASSAGGAQYFGPGTRLLVL.

The chain joins TRBV5-1 to TRBJ2-3, with D uncertain. The CDR3 runs 16 residues. Trimming took 7 bases from V and 0 from J, leaving 18 bases between them. Germline CDR1 is SGHRS and CDR2 is YFSETQ. This CDR3 reads CASGPSRQTSTDTQYF. The CDR3 DNA follows: TGCGCCAGCGGGCCCTCACGACAAACTAGCACAGATACGCAGTATTTT.

A few counts support this clonotype. The V call is TRBV7-3, the J call TRBJ1-1; D remains unclear. The CDR3 runs 15 residues. Trimming took 4 bases from V and 0 from J, leaving 12 bases between them. The germline V gene has CDR1 SGHTA and CDR2 FQGTGA. CDR3 in DNA: TGTGCCAGCAGCTACCTGACATATATGAACACTGAAGCTTTCTTT. It yields the protein CASSYLTYMNTEAFF.

This clonotype has ten or more counts. This chain joins TRBV10-1 and TRBJ2-5; weak D call: TRBD2 (6 bases). The V gene lost 3 bases and the J gene lost 5 bases, with 10 bases spanning the gap. This CDR3 region has 13 residues. Germline V lookup: CDR1 WNHNN, CDR2 SYGVQD (reference sequence). This chain's CDR3 is CASSDAGGETQYF. In DNA form, the CDR3 reads TGCGCCAGCAGTGACGCTGGGGGGGAGACCCAGTACTTC.